A single sample is the source of the 9 T cell receptor beta chains below, sequenced in a study of T-cell reconstitution after alpha-beta-depleted transplantation in children. Unique molecular identifiers tagged the TCRbeta library. MiXCR was run by TCRdb on the PCR reads, yielding one entry per CDR3 protein. This table has around 96,000 distinct CDR3 sequences, about 12% appearing once. Sequencing used PBMCs from the stem cell graft donor, obtained from the stem cell graft. The source of these receptors is a human donor who donated a stem cell graft to a child with inherited bone marrow failure.

This clonotype was counted at least ten times. The gene calls are TRBV6-2 or TRBV6-3 and TRBJ2-6, with D maybe TRBD2 (5 bases). The CDR3 contains 15 residues. Looked up from germline, CDR1 is MNHEY and CDR2 is SVGEGT. Trimming stripped 4 bases from V and 1 base from J, with 8 bases between. The CDR3 spells CASSWELSGANVLTF. Written as DNA, the CDR3 is TGTGCCAGCAGTTGGGAGTTATCTGGGGCCAACGTCCTGACTTTC.

This clonotype was seen repeatedly, ten times or more. This chain uses TRBV18 with TRBJ2-7; TRBD1 agrees at 10 bases. Trimming cost V 5 bases and J 6 bases; bases outside gene matches: 7. The germline CDR1 and CDR2 sequences are KGHSH and LQKENI. This CDR3 contains 14 residues. CDR3 protein: CASSSDRGGSEQYF. The CDR3 DNA is TGTGCCAGCTCATCGGACAGGGGGGGAAGCGAGCAGTACTTC.

In this sample, this clonotype turned up many times. This rearrangement joins TRBV7-3 to TRBJ2-3; D might be TRBD1 (8 bases). The CDR3 extends over 15 amino acids. Germline V CDR1 and CDR2: SGHTA, FQGTGA. Trimming shortened V by 5 bases and J by 3 bases, and 15 bases separated the two germline ends. CDR3 bases: TGTGCCAGCAGCAGAACAGGGGGGGAGACAGATACGCAGTATTTT. Translating gives CASSRTGGETDTQYF.

This clonotype came up many times. The V gene is TRBV5-1, the J gene TRBJ2-7, with TRBD2 as a possible D gene (5 bases). Germline values: CDR1 SGHRS, CDR2 YFSETQ. This CDR3 spans 14 amino acids. Trimming removed 0 bases from V and 7 bases from J, with 14 bases in between. The CDR3 reads CASSLGGHLREQYF. CDR3 DNA: TGCGCCAGCAGCTTGGGCGGGCATCTACGGGAGCAGTACTTC.

This clonotype was counted ten times or more. V usage is TRBV10-3 and J usage is TRBJ2-2; D is possibly TRBD1 (6 bases). Germline V gene data show CDR1 as ENHRY and CDR2 as SYGVKD. The CDR3 loop spans 16 amino acids. V lost 4 bases and J 5 bases, leaving 17 bases between the germline ends. The CDR3 coding sequence is TGTGCCATCAGTGGAAGGGGGATTGCTGGGACCGGGGAGCTGTTTTTT. Residues: CAISGRGIAGTGELFF.

The CDR3 region has the DNA TGTGCCAGCAGCCGTGTGAACACTGAAGCTTTCTTT. Translation: CASSRVNTEAFF. The chain carries TRBV12-3 or TRBV12-4 and TRBJ1-1; D not certain. Trimming shortened V by 6 bases and J by 0 bases, and 5 bases separated the two germline ends. The CDR3 contains 12 residues.

This clonotype showed up many times. The rearrangement joins TRBV4-3 to TRBJ2-6; the D is unclear. CDR1 and CDR2 (germline): LGHNA, YSLEER. The CDR3 has 15 residues. Between the trimmed V and J ends, which lost 1 base and 2 bases, there was a span of 6 bases. CDR3 bases: TGCGCCAGCAGCCAAGGACGCCCTGGGGCCAACGTCCTGACTTTC. Translation: CASSQGRPGANVLTF.

This clonotype was observed many times. This sequence joins TRBV10-2 and TRBJ2-5, with TRBD2 matching 11 bases. Trimming at V came to 6 bases and at J to 2 bases, leaving 8 bases not matched to a gene. CDR3 length equals 16 residues. The germline gives CDR1 WSHSY, CDR2 SAAADI. Here the CDR3 reads CASSTILAGEQETQYF. CDR3 nucleotide sequence: TGCGCCAGCAGCACCATACTAGCGGGGGAACAAGAGACCCAGTACTTC.

This clonotype has at least ten counts. The chain employs TRBV4-1 and TRBJ1-6; 7 bases align to TRBD1. Germline V gene lookup returns CDR1 MGHRA and CDR2 YSYEKL. This CDR3 is 16 amino acids long. J was trimmed by 10 bases and V by 0 bases; bases with no gene match: 9. The chain's CDR3 is CASSQDWRQGRSPLHF. Here the CDR3 DNA reads TGCGCCAGCAGCCAAGATTGGAGACAGGGAAGATCACCCCTCCACTTT.